Many counts were recorded for the clone carrying this T cell receptor (beta chain). The data are from a study of T cells after yellow fever vaccination. The CDR3 contains 15 residues. The germline V gene has CDR1 LGHDT and CDR2 YNNKEL (reference sequence). Trimming took 0 bases from V and 7 from J; bases not matched to a gene: 6. TCRdb processed the 5' RACE reads anew with MiXCR; each CDR3 protein has one entry. The table has a few hundred thousand distinct CDR3 sequences, around 4% seen once. This clonotype was obtained from a man between 18 and 29 years old who received the YFV17D yellow fever vaccine. V and J are TRBV3-1 and TRBJ2-1; 7 bases are a match to TRBD2. The source was PBMCs, collected on the day of the yellow fever booster vaccination. The CDR3 nucleotides are TGTGCCAGCAGCCAAGAAGAGTGGGGGGGTAATGAGCAGTTCTTC. Amino acids: CASSQEEWGGNEQFF.